The subject of this entry is one TCR beta chain. Its antigen specificity is not known. Base qualities are missing; no much larger clone stands one base away. This entry comes from a study of tumor-infiltrating lymphocytes in primary liver carcinoma (dated by TCRdb to 2016 to 2017). General notes on the study: The five patients, three men and two women aged 30 to 69 years, had hepatocellular carcinoma (four) or combined HCC and intrahepatic cholangiocarcinoma (one). Tumors of the five patients were stage T1-T3 N0M0 with maximum diameters of roughly 4.2 to 11 cm. Roughly 3.5 to 8 million productive TCRbeta reads were obtained per sample, and no significant difference in read depth was found between tissue types. The study combined TCRbeta repertoire sequencing, expression microarrays and whole-exome sequencing across five regions of each liver tumor, with adjacent normal tissue and blood. A total of roughly 35 specimens from 5 patients went through TCRbeta repertoire sequencing, namely 25 tumor regions, 5 adjacent noncancerous liver tissues and 5 peripheral blood samples. To link TCRbeta repertoire diversity to the local molecular phenotype, the 20 to 25 tumor region samples were profiled with Agilent mRNA microarrays. High reproducibility was observed for the technical replicate repertoires, with mean shared-clone rates roughly 0.89 and correlation coefficients above 0.95.

The investigation overall reported the following: With just a few patients in the study, the authors point out that the findings should be validated in a larger study. Only about 8-24% of top clones were found in all five regions of a tumor, suggesting spatial heterogeneity of tumor-infiltrating T cells. Only the TCR beta chain was sequenced, so true repertoire diversity is likely underestimated because unpaired alpha chains were not captured. Bulk unsorted samples precluded comparing CD4+ and CD8+ T cell repertoires. Repertoire overlap was found to be higher between tumor regions (mean around 35%) than between tumor-adjacent (around 17%) or tumor-blood (about 15%) pairs, consistent with antigen-driven expansion. A significantly larger repertoire fraction was made up by the top 250 clones in tumors than in blood (p = 0.039).

The CDR3 runs 14 residues from the cysteine to the phenylalanine. The entry retains the CDR3 DNA only, 42 bases that are in frame from base 1. The junction shows trimming of 5 bases on V and 7 bases on J, plus 14 bases between the germline ends. CDR1 MGHRA and CDR2 YSYEKL were looked up in the germline V gene. Without any cell sorting, total RNA and DNA were extracted together from 20-30 mg of bulk tissue using the AllPrep DNA/RNA mini kit. Surgical resection was performed in China between late 2015 and 2016 on about five patients with histopathologically diagnosed primary liver carcinoma. Chronic HBV infection was present in the patients, and the patients were treatment-naive at sampling. Each tumor was sampled at five spatially separated regions: the superior, inferior, left-lateral and right-lateral poles and the tumor centre. More than 75% viable tumor cells were found by histology in every tumor sample. Each fresh piece of tumor and adjacent tissue was cut in two, with one half stored in RNAlater at -80 degrees C and the other half sent for histology.

Using a constant-region primer and ProtoScript II reverse transcriptase, TCRbeta-specific cDNA was reverse-transcribed from about 0.45 ug total RNA. Three nested multiplex PCR rounds, following a slightly modified ARM-PCR procedure, were used to build the TCRbeta libraries. Each of the first two PCR rounds ran for approximately 10 cycles using multiplex TRBV1-TRBV30 forward primers together with a Cbeta reverse primer. A final 25-cycle PCR with Deep VentR polymerase added sample barcodes and Illumina adapters. Amplicons of 200-500 bp were gel-purified with a QIAquick gel extraction kit before sequencing. An Illumina HiSeq 2500 was used to sequence the TCRbeta amplicons with 250-bp paired-end reads. Per the source publication's procedure: To recover full CDR3 sequences, reads were quality-trimmed using Trimmomatic v0.33 and paired reads were then merged using FLASH v1.2.11. V, D and J germline segments were assigned to the rearranged TCRbeta sequences using MiGEC v1.2.1b. Clonotype statistics, along with Shannon-Wiener diversity indices, were calculated using VDJtools v1.0.0. Except for diversity analysis, only each sample's 250 most abundant clonotypes were used in subsequent analyses to reduce sampling bias. TCRdb reprocessing: public reads trimmed at Q25 with fastp, clones called with MiXCR, in-frame beta chains kept. Entries are consolidated by CDR3 protein sequence, retaining the most common genes and DNA. The V and J calls and clone size come from TCRdb's table, not from the authors' own analysis. The sample table contains around 190,000 distinct CDR3 sequences; only one count was recorded for around 85% of them. In total, the top ten clones hold over 15% of the sample.

This clonotype originated in a man aged 35-49 years with primary liver carcinoma and hepatitis B virus infection. The chain links TRBV4-1 with TRBJ1-4; no D gene is confidently identified. The sequenced sample consisted of tumor tissue from primary liver carcinoma. The CDR3 has the sequence CASSSVSTAEKLFF. The DNA sequence reads TGCGCCAGCAGCTCAGTCTCGACGGCTGAAAAACTGTTTTTT.